Described below is a single T cell receptor beta chain sequence and its context. The source of the sample is a study of control samples from healthy donors and cancer patients. Profiling relied on immunoSEQ multiplex PCR, and the TCRdb table lists in-frame clones only, not all of them. The sample includes about 94,000 clones, about nine tenths of them seen just once. The CDR3 is 14 residues long. Germline CDR1 reads KGHSH; CDR2 reads LQKENI. Trimming took 0 bases from V and 5 from J, leaving 7 bases between them. The TCR comes from a woman between 18 and 29 years old in good health. The rearrangement uses TRBV18 and TRBJ1-4; no definite D call. Sequencing input: blood. The CDR3 region has the DNA TGTGCCAGCTCACCACCGGCGGCGAATGAAAAACTGTTTTTT. Translating it yields CASSPPAANEKLFF.